The 20 T cell receptor beta chains presented below share a single source sample, sequenced in a study of T cell clonality in common variable immunodeficiency. The table came from immunoSEQ multiplex PCR; TCRdb's copy has only in-frame clones and leaves some out. Singletons are absent from the sample, which has 25,000 to 35,000 clones. Sequencing was done on a sample of peripheral blood mononuclear cells. Receptors originate from a person between 18 and 75 years old in good health.

This clone was seen many times. The CDR3 end is not reached by the read, which stops 3 residues before it; the germline J gene fills it in. The rearrangement uses TRBV20-1 and TRBJ2-5, with 8 bases identical to TRBD2. With V trimmed by 0 bases and J by 2 bases, 5 bases remained unmatched. The length of the CDR3 is 15 residues. Germline values: CDR1 DFQATT, CDR2 SNEGSKA (reference sequence). Partial CDR3 DNA: TGCAGTGCTAGAGACGCTAGCGGGTCACAAGAGACC. As protein: CSARDASGSQET. The whole CDR3 region reads CSARDASGSQETQYF.

This clone has a count of ten or more. The sequence runs out 3 residues before the end of the CDR3; the remainder is reconstructed from the germline J gene. The genes are TRBV19 and TRBJ1-2, with a possible D match to TRBD1 (6 bases). The ends were cut back, 6 bases at V and 7 bases at J, with 18 bases in the middle. The length of the CDR3 is 14 residues. CDR1 and CDR2 (germline): LNHDA, SQIVND (reference sequence). The part of the CDR3 DNA that was read is TGTGCCAGTAGCAATTACAGGGCGTCGGGTGGC. It codes for CASSNYRASGG. The CDR3 in its entirety is CASSNYRASGGYTF.

This clone was counted ten times or more. Read data end 3 residues before the CDR3 end; the end is taken from the germline J gene. The chain couples TRBV20-1 to TRBJ1-1; D is possibly TRBD1 (5 bases). Germline V lookup: CDR1 DFQATT, CDR2 SNEGSKA (reference sequence). The CDR3 consists of 12 residues. CDR3 bases read: TGCAGTGCTAGCCCAGGGATCTTCGAA. Encoded protein: CSASPGIFE. The entire CDR3 is CSASPGIFEAFF.

In its sample, this clone was seen many times. The CDR3 is cut off 3 residues early in the read; its end comes from the germline J gene. The chain recombines TRBV12-5 with TRBJ2-1; no definite D call. Looked up from germline, CDR1 is LGHNT and CDR2 is FRNRAP. V lost 4 bases and J 6 bases, leaving 7 bases between the germline ends. The CDR3 has 12 residues. CDR3 protein: CASGSLTNEQFF. The CDR3 bases that were read are TGTGCTAGTGGTTCCCTAACCAATGAG.

This clone was recorded at least ten times. The read stops 3 residues short of the end of the CDR3; the missing end is completed from the germline J gene. J is TRBJ2-7 and V is TRBV7-6; 7 bases match TRBD2. The CDR3 sequence is 16 residues long. V shed 5 bases, J shed 0 bases, and the junction held 10 bases outside the gene matches. Germline loops: CDR1 SGHVS, CDR2 FNYEAQ. The CDR3 here is CASSPWGGVSSYEQYF. CDR3 DNA, as far as it was read: TGTGCCAGCAGCCCCTGGGGGGGGGTTAGCTCCTACGAG.

This clone was counted many times. The read terminates 3 residues before the CDR3 end, so the remaining end is supplied by the germline J gene. The V and J genes are TRBV2 and TRBJ1-5; the match to TRBD1 covers 8 bases. Germline V gives CDR1 SNHLY, CDR2 FYNNEI. V trimming: 6 bases; J trimming: 4 bases; junction bases outside the gene matches: 11. CDR3 length equals 16 residues. The CDR3 loop is CASRESDRGGNQPQHF. The DNA read from the CDR3 is TGTGCCAGCAGGGAAAGCGACAGGGGTGGAAATCAGCCC.

This clone came up many times. An end of the junction differs from the germline gene, which may be a read error. The read stops 3 residues short of the end of the CDR3; the missing end is completed from the germline J gene. The chain employs TRBV4-2 and TRBJ2-3; the D call may be TRBD1 or TRBD2 (5 bases each). CDR1 and CDR2 from the germline V gene are LGHNA and YNFKEQ. This CDR3 is built from 14 residues. Incomplete CDR3 DNA: TGCGCCAGCAGCCAAGCGGTGGGGCTGGATACG. This encodes CASSQAVGLDT. The full CDR3 reads CASSQAVGLDTQYF.

Many counts were recorded for this clone. The read terminates 3 residues before the CDR3 end, so the remaining end is supplied by the germline J gene. V is TRBV10-3 and J is TRBJ2-7; 10 bases are shared with TRBD1. The trim removed 3 bases at V and 5 bases at J, leaving 4 bases unmatched. From germline, CDR1 is ENHRY and CDR2 SYGVKD. The CDR3 spans 14 residues. The part of the CDR3 DNA that was read is TGTGCCATCAGTGATACGGACAGGGGGAACGAG. Translated, it gives CAISDTDRGNE. The full CDR3 sequence reads CAISDTDRGNEQYF.

In its sample, this clone was seen many times. The missing CDR3 end, 3 residues past where the read stops, is filled in from the germline J gene. The chain carries TRBV20-1 and TRBJ2-7; 10 nucleotides align to TRBD2. After removal of 5 bases from V and 0 bases from J, the junction contained 4 bases not matched to a gene. CDR3 length: 14 amino acids. Germline-derived CDR1 and CDR2 are DFQATT and SNEGSKA (reference sequence). The CDR3 reads CSAGTSAYSYEQYF. The sequenced CDR3 bases are TGCAGTGCTGGGACTAGCGCCTACTCCTACGAG.

This clone was observed at least ten times. The read is 3 residues too short to cover the CDR3 end, so that end is filled in from the germline J gene. The genes are TRBV5-1 and TRBJ2-5, with TRBD1 identical over 7 bases. Trimming at V came to 2 bases and at J to 5 bases, leaving 9 bases not matched to a gene. The CDR3 consists of 15 residues. From germline, CDR1 is SGHRS and CDR2 YFSETQ. The sequenced part of the CDR3 DNA is TGCGCCAGCAGCTTTATACCCGACAGGGTGGAGACC. Amino acid sequence: CASSFIPDRVET. The CDR3, in full, reads CASSFIPDRVETQYF.

There are a few counts of this clone. The read halts 3 residues ahead of the CDR3 end, with the missing end drawn from the germline J gene. The chain carries TRBV19 and TRBJ1-2; D possibly corresponds to TRBD1 (5 bases). The CDR3 is 14 residues long. Germline CDR1 is LNHDA and CDR2 is SQIVND (reference sequence). CDR3 bases read: TGTGCCAGTAGTCCGGGGACTAGCTGGTACGAC. This sequence encodes CASSPGTSWYD. The entire CDR3 protein is CASSPGTSWYDYTF.

In this sample, this clone turned up many times. CDR3 DNA (partial): TGTGCCTGGAGCCGGAGGAGGGGGCTTGGAAACACC. It translates to CAWSRRRGLGNT. The CDR3 in its entirety is CAWSRRRGLGNTIYF. This chain links TRBV30 with TRBJ1-3; TRBD1 matches 7 bases. The CDR3 goes on 3 residues after the read ends, and that part is filled in from the germline J gene. CDR3 length: 15 amino acids. V lost 3 bases and J lost 3; bases outside the gene matches: 8. Germline CDR1 GTSNPN, CDR2 SVGIG (reference sequence).

This clone was found many times. The missing CDR3 end, 3 residues past where the read stops, is filled in from the germline J gene. The chain employs TRBV20-1 and TRBJ2-2; 7 nucleotides agree with TRBD1. This CDR3 comprises 14 residues. CDR1 and CDR2 from the germline V gene are DFQATT and SNEGSKA (reference sequence). The CDR3: CSAVGGDFNEKLFF. The sequenced part of the CDR3 DNA is TGCAGTGCCGTAGGGGGCGACTTTAATGAAAAG.

Many counts were recorded for this clone. The read ends 3 residues early relative to the CDR3; the germline J gene fills the gap. The chain joins TRBV28 to TRBJ2-6; 7 nucleotides align to TRBD1. Germline V gene data show CDR1 as MDHEN and CDR2 as SYDVKM. The junction had 10 bases not matched to a gene; V was cut back by 8 bases and J by 0 bases. The CDR3 has 17 amino acids. CDR3 DNA (partial): TGTGCCAGCGCACGACAGGGCGACTACTCTGGGGCCAACGTC. Amino acid sequence: CASARQGDYSGANV. The complete CDR3 reads CASARQGDYSGANVLTF.

This clone was picked up many times. Sequencing ends 3 residues short of the CDR3 end; the germline J gene provides the rest. V is TRBV20-1 and J is TRBJ2-7; a possible D gene is TRBD2 (6 bases). The V gene lost 3 bases and the J gene lost 4 bases, with 16 bases spanning the gap. Germline CDR1 and CDR2: DFQATT and SNEGSKA (reference sequence). The CDR3 runs to 14 residues. Here the CDR3 reads CSASLEGHGYEQYF. The DNA read from the CDR3 is TGCAGTGCTAGTTTGGAGGGCCATGGGTACGAG.

This clone was counted ten times or more. Read coverage stops 3 residues before the CDR3 terminus; the germline J gene supplies the remainder. The chain couples TRBV5-1 to TRBJ1-1, with 8 positions matching TRBD1. Germline V gives CDR1 SGHRS, CDR2 YFSETQ. There are 15 residues in the CDR3. V trimming: 4 bases; J trimming: 2 bases; junction bases outside the gene matches: 7. The CDR3 loop is CASSLPGTGNTEAFF. CDR3 bases read: TGCGCCAGCAGCCTCCCCGGGACAGGTAACACTGAA. Complete variable domain (other parts from reference TRBV5-1 and TRBJ1-1): KAGVTQTPRYLIKTRGQQVTLSCSPISGHRSVSWYQQTPGQGLQFLFEYFSETQRNKGNFPGRFSGRQFSNSRSEMNVSTLELGDSALYLCASSLPGTGNTEAFFGQGTRLTVV.

The CDR3 reads CASSFTLYDYTF. The covered CDR3 bases are TGTGCCAGCAGCTTCACACTATACGAC. This rearrangement joins TRBV7-9 to TRBJ1-2; no clear D gene. The CDR3 end lies 3 residues beyond the end of the read and is filled in from the germline J gene. This CDR3 has 12 residues. From germline, CDR1 is SEHNR and CDR2 FQNEAQ (reference sequence). The variable domain in full, completed from reference TRBV7-9 and TRBJ1-2, reads DTGVSQNPRHKITKRGQNVTFRCDPISEHNRLYWYRQTLGQGPEFLTYFQNEAQLEKSRLLSDRFSAERPKGSFSTLEIQRTEQGDSAMYLCASSFTLYDYTFGSGTRLTVV.

Comments on this clone: The read finishes 3 residues shy of the CDR3 end, and the germline J gene is used to complete it. This chain connects TRBV7-2 to TRBJ1-2; 12 bases are a match to TRBD1. In germline, CDR1 is SGHTA, CDR2 FQGNSA. The CDR3 covers 14 residues. This chain's CDR3 is CASSPGTGGYDYTF. The CDR3 bases that were read are TGTGCCAGCAGCCCTGGGACAGGGGGCTACGAC.

This clone was picked up many times. Germline is not matched at one junction end, which may reflect a read error. The read terminates 3 residues ahead of where the CDR3 ends, so the germline J gene completes it. The chain couples TRBV4-2 to TRBJ2-3, with 7 bases fitting TRBD1. Germline V lookup: CDR1 LGHNA, CDR2 YNFKEQ. CDR3 length: 16 amino acids. CDR3 DNA, as far as it was read: TGCGCCAGCAGCCAACGTACAGGGGACCGGACGAATACG. This gives the protein CASSQRTGDRTNT. The whole CDR3 protein reads CASSQRTGDRTNTQYF.

Of note for this clone: The CDR3 extends 3 residues past the end of the read, so its final part is completed from the germline J gene. The rearrangement links TRBV2 to TRBJ2-2, with TRBD1 as a possible D gene (6 bases). The CDR3 is 16 amino acids. Between the trimmed V and J ends, which lost 2 bases and 4 bases, there was a span of 14 bases. CDR1 and CDR2 (germline): SNHLY, FYNNEI. The sequenced CDR3 bases are TGTGCCAGCAGTGAACAAGGACAGTTGAGCACCGGGGAG. Translated, it gives CASSEQGQLSTGE. The CDR3 as a whole reads CASSEQGQLSTGELFF.